Listed here are 11 T cell receptor beta chains from one sample, sequenced in a study of CXCR3-negative and CXCR3-positive naive CD8 T cells. Carrying UMI labels, the TRB cDNA libraries were prepared through 5' RACE. From the 5' RACE reads, TCRdb lists one entry per CDR3 protein and no DNA. This sample's table has about 7,500 distinct CDR3 sequences. The specimen was naive CXCR3- CD8+ T cells from blood. The subset: CD45RO-CCR7+CD27+CD95- naive CD8+ T cells lacking CXCR3 (TNR3-). These receptors were taken from a human donor in good health. Some clones in this sample may be carry-over from other donors' samples.

This chain links TRBV27 with TRBJ2-1; TCRdb's D call of TRBD1 is untestable without DNA. In germline, CDR1 is MNHEY, CDR2 SMNVEV (reference sequence). The CDR3 extends over 12 amino acids. The chain's CDR3 is CASRSLDNEQFF.

This chain joins TRBV4-3 and TRBJ2-2; the D call from TCRdb, TRBD1, cannot be confirmed without DNA. The CDR3 loop spans 15 amino acids. CDR1 and CDR2 from the germline V gene are LGHNA and YSLEER. This chain's CDR3 is CASSHRQGNTGELFF.

This sequence joins TRBV27 and TRBJ2-6; TCRdb lists TRBD2, though no DNA is available to test this call. The CDR3 extends over 18 amino acids. Germline values: CDR1 MNHEY, CDR2 SMNVEV (reference sequence). The CDR3 protein is CASSILGLAGSGANVLTF.

Frequency places this clonotype as medium-sized. This sequence joins TRBV9 and TRBJ2-1; with no DNA, the TCRdb D assignment of TRBD1 cannot be verified. CDR1 SGDLS and CDR2 YYNGEE come from the germline V gene. The CDR3 covers 13 residues. CDR3: CASRRSGEHEQFF.

The CDR3 loop reads CSVGRGSTDTQYF. The V gene is TRBV29-1, the J gene TRBJ2-3; TCRdb names TRBD1, which stays unverified in the absence of DNA. There are 13 residues in the CDR3. Germline CDR1 and CDR2: SQVTM and ANQGSEA.

The chain couples TRBV5-1 to TRBJ2-1; with no DNA, the TCRdb D assignment of TRBD1 cannot be verified. The CDR3 has 16 amino acids. Germline V gene sequence: CDR1 SGHRS, CDR2 YFSETQ. CDR3 sequence: CASSFEDRVNGDEQFF.

The chain uses TRBV11-2 and TRBJ2-3; there is no DNA to check the TCRdb D call of TRBD1. Germline V CDR1 and CDR2: SGHAT, FQNNGV. The CDR3 has 17 amino acids. Here the CDR3 reads CASSSAVAPGSTDTQYF. The complete variable domain, with remaining parts taken from reference TRBV11-2 and TRBJ2-3, reads EAGVAQSPRYKIIEKRQSVAFWCNPISGHATLYWYQQILGQGPKLLIQFQNNGVVDDSQLPKDRFSAERLKGVDSTLKIQPAKLEDSAVYLCASSSAVAPGSTDTQYFGPGTRLTVL.

This clonotype shows up as medium-sized by frequency. The chain employs TRBV5-1 and TRBJ2-1. Germline V gives CDR1 SGHRS, CDR2 YFSETQ. The CDR3 has 15 amino acids. CDR3 region: CASSFRRSSYNEQFF.

By frequency, this clonotype is medium-sized (0.01 to 0.1%). The chain links TRBV5-1 to TRBJ2-2; TCRdb returns TRBD2, unconfirmable since there is no DNA. In germline, CDR1 is SGHRS, CDR2 YFSETQ. This CDR3 has 18 amino acids. The CDR3 here is CASSFSLSPARLAGELFF.

By frequency, this clonotype registers medium-sized. The chain joins TRBV29-1 to TRBJ2-5; TCRdb lists TRBD2, though no DNA is available to test this call. This CDR3 is 12 amino acids long. Per the germline V gene, CDR1 is SQVTM and CDR2 is ANQGSEA. The CDR3 region is CSGGTAAETQYF.

The V call is TRBV5-1, the J call TRBJ2-7; checking the TCRdb D call of TRBD2 is not possible without DNA. The CDR3 runs 15 residues. Per germline, CDR1 SGHRS and CDR2 YFSETQ. CDR3: CASSLGQGRSYEQYF.